This TCR beta chain was recovered during a study of T cells after yellow fever vaccination (dated by TCRdb to between 2019 and 2020). Study-level background: The SMART-Seq v4 Ultra Low Input RNA kit was used to prepare libraries from fractions with low cell numbers. To follow T-cell clones before and after primary and booster YFV17D yellow fever vaccination, bulk TCR alpha and beta repertoires were sequenced over time. Two healthy male donors made up the cohort, one aged 18 to 29 years and the other aged 30 to 40 years. Blood samples were taken at several timepoints before and after primary and secondary immunization, and bulk PBMC replicates and cell subsets were isolated. Findings and caveats that apply to the study as a whole: Compared with the primary T-cell response, the secondary T-cell response was weaker but faster, peaking on day 5 rather than day 15. Because abundant contaminating clonotypes from the bulk population could be contained in FACS-sorted repertoires, computational filtering was required. The study included only a couple of donors, which limits how far the findings can be generalized. A small fraction of clonotypes appeared in both the CD4 and CD8 compartments, likely as a result of convergent recombination. Most clones expanded after primary vaccination (about 95% of CD4 and approximately 86% of CD8) were re-detected after the booster, suggesting that broad memory maintenance occurred.

The sequencer was an Illumina NovaSeq 6000. TCR cDNA was synthesized by 5'RACE template switching, through which a universal primer site and unique molecular identifiers were introduced. Priming for cDNA synthesis came from both the TCR alpha and TCR beta constant segments. Library amplification used two PCR steps, and the second PCR step added sample barcodes and sequencing adapters. Sequencing of libraries was done on Illumina HiSeq 2500 (2x100 bp) or NovaSeq (2x150 bp). The original methods were these. Demultiplexing of reads and collapsing into UMI consensus sequences were performed with MIGEC, and V(D)J alignment was carried out with MiXCR. Clonotypes responding to the vaccine were identified with edgeR on replicate PBMC samples, with the criteria of FDR below 0.01 and a log2 fold change above 5 up to day 15. Each bulk clonotype received a CD4 or CD8 identity based on whether the sequenced CD4 or CD8 repertoire contained that clonotype at higher abundance. The public reads were run again by TCRdb, first through fastp at Q25 and then through MiXCR, and only productive beta chains were kept. Under each unique CDR3 protein, matching rows form one entry showing the most common genes and DNA. TCRdb's processing, not the authors' own work, is the source of the V and J calls. The sample includes about 340,000 distinct CDR3 sequences, with roughly an eighth observed a single time. The ten top clones hold about 3% of the sample.

V loses 6 bases, J loses 2 bases, and the germline ends lie 12 bases apart. CDR3 length: 14 amino acids, cysteine to phenylalanine. The entry retains the CDR3 DNA only, 42 bases that are in frame from base 1. This clonotype turned up a few times. Its antigen has not been determined. Base quality data are lacking; no much larger clone is found one base away. According to the study, the label for this sample's treatment or condition signals: live attenuated yellow fever vaccine strain. A standard Ficoll-Paque protocol was used to isolate PBMCs from peripheral blood. Dynabeads CD4 and CD8 positive selection kits were used to isolate the CD4 and CD8 T-cell fractions. TriZol was used to extract RNA from bulk PBMCs, from CD4 and CD8 fractions, and from dextramer-positive and dextramer-negative fractions.

The chain is made from TRBV12-3 or TRBV12-4 and TRBJ2-3, with TRBD1 perhaps the D gene, on 7 matching bases. The clonotype was recovered from a man between 18 and 29 years old who received the YFV17D yellow fever vaccine. Sample: CD4+ T cells sorted from PBMCs, taken 15 days after the yellow fever booster vaccination. In nucleotide form, the sequence is TGTGCCAGCAGGGGGGGACAGTCCACAGATACGCAGTATTTT. This translates into CASRGGQSTDTQYF.